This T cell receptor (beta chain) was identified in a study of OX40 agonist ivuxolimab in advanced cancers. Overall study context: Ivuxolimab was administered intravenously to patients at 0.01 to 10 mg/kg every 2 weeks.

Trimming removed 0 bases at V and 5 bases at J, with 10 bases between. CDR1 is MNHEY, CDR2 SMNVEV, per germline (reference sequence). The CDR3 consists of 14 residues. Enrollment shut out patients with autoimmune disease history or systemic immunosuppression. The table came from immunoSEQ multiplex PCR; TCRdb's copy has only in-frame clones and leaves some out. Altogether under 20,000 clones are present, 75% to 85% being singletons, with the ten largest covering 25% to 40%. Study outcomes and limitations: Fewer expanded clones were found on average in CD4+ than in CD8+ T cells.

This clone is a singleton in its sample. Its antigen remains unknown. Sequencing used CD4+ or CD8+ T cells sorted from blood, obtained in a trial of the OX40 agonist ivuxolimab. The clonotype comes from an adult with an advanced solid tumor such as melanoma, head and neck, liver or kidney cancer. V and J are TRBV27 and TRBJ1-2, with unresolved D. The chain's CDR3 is CASSLSTGQYGYTF. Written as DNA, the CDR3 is TGTGCCAGCAGTTTATCGACCGGCCAATATGGCTACACCTTC.